The next 17 T cell receptor beta chains were all read from a single sample in a study of blood T cell repertoires in COVID-19. Repertoires were generated with immunoSEQ multiplex PCR, while TCRdb's copy carries only in-frame clones and drops some. The sample shows 96,000 or so clones, roughly 79% of them seen only once. The sample comprised peripheral blood. These receptors all stem from a man older than 75 with COVID-19, enrolled during active disease.

This clone has a handful of counts. The J gene is TRBJ1-2, the V gene TRBV19; no firm D call. Trimming stripped 3 bases from V and 1 base from J, with 6 bases between. The CDR3 is 13 amino acids. Germline V CDR1 and CDR2: LNHDA, SQIVND (reference sequence). The CDR3 loop is CASSIRDNYGYTF. The CDR3 DNA follows: TGTGCCAGTAGTATTCGGGATAACTATGGCTACACCTTC.

This chain joins TRBV5-1 and TRBJ1-1; 7 nucleotides align to TRBD1. The CDR3 has 13 amino acids. V lost 6 bases, J lost 1 base, and 3 bases stayed unmatched. Looked up from germline, CDR1 is SGHRS and CDR2 is YFSETQ. CDR3 residues: CASKRTGNTEAFF. In DNA, the CDR3 is TGCGCCAGCAAAAGGACAGGGAACACTGAAGCTTTCTTT.

The chain recombines TRBV19 with TRBJ2-5; 8 nucleotides align to TRBD1. The CDR3 totals 15 residues. With V trimmed by 3 bases and J by 1 base, 4 bases remained unmatched. CDR1 is LNHDA and CDR2 is SQIVND in the germline V gene (reference sequence). The CDR3 region has the DNA TGTGCCAGTAGTATCGGCGACAGGGGCCAAGAGACCCAGTACTTC. Translating gives CASSIGDRGQETQYF. Looking up the rest from reference TRBV19 and TRBJ2-5 gives the full variable domain: DGGITQSPKYLFRKEGQNVTLSCEQNLNHDAMYWYRQDPGQGLRLIYYSQIVNDFQKGDIAEGYSVSREKKESFPLTVTSAQKNPTAFYLCASSIGDRGQETQYFGPGTRLLVL.

This clone showed up just a few times. The V gene is TRBV14, the J gene TRBJ1-3; D remains ambiguous. The V gene lost 0 bases and the J gene lost 0 bases, with 9 bases spanning the gap. The CDR3 has 16 amino acids. CDR1 and CDR2 (germline): SGHDN, FVKESK. DNA for the CDR3: TGTGCCAGCAGCCAAGATGCTAAGTACTCTGGAAACACCATATATTTT. This codes for CASSQDAKYSGNTIYF.

The V call is TRBV6-5, the J call TRBJ2-7; 7 bases align to TRBD1. The CDR3 sequence is 14 residues long. Germline CDR1 is MNHEY and CDR2 is SVGAGI. The V gene end was trimmed by 6 bases and the J gene end by 6 bases; junction bases not matched to a gene: 11. CDR3 residues: CASSPDRDLSEQYF. CDR3 bases: TGTGCCAGCAGCCCAGACAGGGACCTTTCCGAGCAGTACTTC.

The chain recombines TRBV10-2 with TRBJ2-1; 10 nucleotides line up with TRBD2. V was pared by 2 bases and J by 7 bases, with 11 bases of the junction left unmatched. The CDR3 loop spans 17 amino acids. Per germline, CDR1 WSHSY and CDR2 SAAADI. DNA for the CDR3: TGCGCCAGCAGTGAGGAACAGAGGACTAGCGGAAAGAATGAGCAGTTCTTC. It translates to CASSEEQRTSGKNEQFF.

V and J are TRBV7-2 and TRBJ2-3; no definite D call. Trimming took 1 base from V and 1 from J, leaving 3 bases between them. Germline V lookup: CDR1 SGHTA, CDR2 FQGNSA. The CDR3 loop spans 13 amino acids. CDR3 DNA sequence: TGTGCCAGCAGCTTAGTCGGCACAGATACGCAGTATTTT. Protein: CASSLVGTDTQYF.

In its sample, this clone was seen a few times. The gene calls are TRBV19 and TRBJ1-4; no firm D call. CDR1 LNHDA and CDR2 SQIVND come from the germline V gene (reference sequence). V was cut by 4 bases and J by 0 bases, with 6 bases left in between. The CDR3 length is 14 residues. CDR3 protein: CASSRGTTNEKLFF. CDR3 DNA sequence: TGTGCCAGTAGTAGAGGGACAACTAATGAAAAACTGTTTTTT.

This chain uses TRBV20-1 with TRBJ2-7; 8 nucleotides align to TRBD2. Germline CDR1 is DFQATT and CDR2 is SNEGSKA (reference sequence). The CDR3 consists of 15 residues. J gave up 3 bases and V 3 bases, and 10 bases lay outside the gene matches. The CDR3 DNA reads TGCAGTGCTAGTCTCCCGGGACTAGAAAACTACGAGCAGTACTTC. This encodes CSASLPGLENYEQYF.

The rearrangement links TRBV28 to TRBJ2-7, with 8 bases aligning to TRBD1. From germline, CDR1 is MDHEN and CDR2 SYDVKM. CDR3 length equals 13 residues. V was clipped by 8 bases and J by 2 bases; unmatched bases: 5. The CDR3 DNA reads as TGTGCCAGCCACAGGGGGGTAACCTACGAGCAGTACTTC. Its protein is CASHRGVTYEQYF. The whole variable domain, filled in from reference TRBV28 and TRBJ2-7, reads DVKVTQSSRYLVKRTGEKVFLECVQDMDHENMFWYRQDPGLGLRLIYFSYDVKMKEKGDIPEGYSVSREKKERFSLILESASTNQTSMYLCASHRGVTYEQYFGPGTRLTVT.

The chain joins TRBV3-1 (or the pseudogene TRBV3-2) to TRBJ2-7; TRBD1 aligns across 11 bases. The V gene end was trimmed by 5 bases and the J gene end by 1 base; junction bases not matched to a gene: 7. The CDR3 loop spans 16 amino acids. CDR1 LGHDT and CDR2 YNNKEL come from the germline V gene (reference sequence). For the CDR3, the DNA is TGTGCCAGCAGCGACACGGACAGGGGGCCTTCCTACGAGCAGTACTTC. As protein: CASSDTDRGPSYEQYF.

The CDR3 DNA sequence: TGTGCCAGCACCAAGCCAGACAGTTACCGCTACGAGCAGTACTTC. It codes for CASTKPDSYRYEQYF. The chain employs TRBV21-1 and TRBJ2-7; the table's D call, TRBD1, was not checked against the DNA. TRBV21-1 is reported as a pseudogene. The CDR3 covers 15 residues.

CDR3 in DNA: TGTGCCAGCAGCTTAAGATGGTTAGGGGTGGAAAGCACAGATACGCAGTATTTT. Protein sequence: CASSLRWLGVESTDTQYF. The chain has TRBV7-3 and TRBJ2-3; possibly TRBD1 for D (5 bases). The CDR3 totals 18 residues. Germline loops: CDR1 SGHTA, CDR2 FQGTGA. Trimming pared 1 base from V and 0 bases from J, leaving 17 bases between.

V usage is TRBV18 and J usage is TRBJ1-3; weak D call: TRBD1 (5 bases). Germline V gene sequence: CDR1 KGHSH, CDR2 LQKENI. The CDR3 extends over 13 amino acids. V was clipped by 4 bases and J by 2 bases, with 6 bases between them. The CDR3, as DNA: TGTGCCAGCTCACAGGGGACTGGAAACACCATATATTTT. This encodes CASSQGTGNTIYF.

This sequence joins TRBV9 and TRBJ1-1; a possible D gene is TRBD1 (5 bases). The CDR3 is 14 amino acids. Trimming left V 4 bases short and J 5 bases short, with 15 bases between. The V gene's germline CDR1 is SGDLS and CDR2 YYNGEE. The DNA of the CDR3 is TGTGCCAGCAGCCCCCACGGGGGTATAACTGAAGCTTTCTTT. It is translated as CASSPHGGITEAFF.

The chain has TRBV9 and TRBJ1-6; 8 nucleotides match TRBD1. This CDR3 has 16 amino acids. The germline V gene encodes CDR1 SGDLS and CDR2 YYNGEE. V was clipped by 0 bases and J by 3 bases; unmatched bases: 2. The chain's CDR3 is CASSVGGQGYNSPLHF. CDR3 bases: TGTGCCAGCAGCGTAGGAGGACAGGGCTATAATTCACCCCTCCACTTT.

The table lists this clone with a count of one. V is TRBV6-4 and J is TRBJ1-2; 7 bases map to TRBD1. Germline trimming cut 4 bases from V and 6 bases from J; bases unmatched to any gene: 14. This CDR3 contains 16 residues. Germline CDR1 reads MRHNA; CDR2 reads SNTAGT. CDR3 nucleotides: TGTGCCAGCAGTGTAACACCCGGGACAGTACTAAATGGCTACACCTTC. Its translation is CASSVTPGTVLNGYTF.